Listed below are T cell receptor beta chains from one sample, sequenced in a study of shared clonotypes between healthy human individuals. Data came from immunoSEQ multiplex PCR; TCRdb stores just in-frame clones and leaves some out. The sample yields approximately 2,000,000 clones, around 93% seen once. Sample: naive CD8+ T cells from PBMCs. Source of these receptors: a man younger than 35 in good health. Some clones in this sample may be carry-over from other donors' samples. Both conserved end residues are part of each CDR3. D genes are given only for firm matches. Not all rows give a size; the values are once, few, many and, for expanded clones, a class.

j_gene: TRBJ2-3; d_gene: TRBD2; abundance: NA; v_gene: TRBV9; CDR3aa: CASSPRLAGDTQYF; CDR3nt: TGTGCCAGCAGCCCCAGACTAGCGGGAGATACGCAGTATTTT
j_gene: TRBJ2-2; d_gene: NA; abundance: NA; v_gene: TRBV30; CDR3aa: CAWRWGTNTGELFF; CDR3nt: TGTGCCTGGAGATGGGGGACGAACACCGGGGAGCTGTTTTTT
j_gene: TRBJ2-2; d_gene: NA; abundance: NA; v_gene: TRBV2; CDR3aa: CASRGLAGANTGELFF; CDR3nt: TGTGCCAGCAGAGGTTTGGCAGGAGCTAACACCGGGGAGCTGTTTTTT
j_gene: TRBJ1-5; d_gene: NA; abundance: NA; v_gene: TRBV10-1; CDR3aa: CASSERVGQPQHF; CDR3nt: TGCGCCAGCAGTGAAAGGGTTGGTCAGCCCCAGCATTTT
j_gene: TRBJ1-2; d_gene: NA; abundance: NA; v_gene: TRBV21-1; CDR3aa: CASSKLPRPPSNYGYTF; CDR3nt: TGTGCCAGCAGCAAACTTCCTCGACCACCCTCTAACTATGGCTACACCTTC
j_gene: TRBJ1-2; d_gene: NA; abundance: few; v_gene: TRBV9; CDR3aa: CASSGTDKNYGYTF; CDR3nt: TGTGCCAGCAGCGGGACAGATAAGAACTATGGCTACACCTTC
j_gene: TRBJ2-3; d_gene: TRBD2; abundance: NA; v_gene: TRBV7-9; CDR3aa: CASSQGLAGVLLSTDTQYF; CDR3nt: TGTGCCAGCAGCCAAGGACTAGCGGGAGTCCTCCTAAGCACAGATACGCAGTATTTT
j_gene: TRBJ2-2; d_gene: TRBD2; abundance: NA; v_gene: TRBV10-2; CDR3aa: CASRHRGGRESPGELFF; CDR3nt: TGCGCCAGCAGGCATCGGGGGGGTCGGGAGTCTCCCGGGGAGCTGTTTTTT
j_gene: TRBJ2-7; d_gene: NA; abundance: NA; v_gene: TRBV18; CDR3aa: CASSPPTNYEQYF; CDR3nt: TGTGCCAGCTCACCCCCGACAAATTACGAGCAGTACTTC
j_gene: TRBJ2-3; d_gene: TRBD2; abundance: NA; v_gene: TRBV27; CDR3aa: CASSLALSGSVSTDTQYF; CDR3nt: TGTGCCAGCAGTTTAGCTTTGAGCGGGAGTGTTAGCACAGATACGCAGTATTTT
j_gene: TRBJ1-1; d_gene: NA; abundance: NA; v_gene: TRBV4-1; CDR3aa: CASRQEFVNTEAFF; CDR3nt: TGCGCCAGCAGACAGGAATTTGTAAACACTGAAGCTTTCTTT
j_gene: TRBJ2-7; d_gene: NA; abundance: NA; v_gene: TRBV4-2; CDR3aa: CASSQWGPYEQYF; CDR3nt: TGTGCCAGCAGCCAATGGGGGCCCTACGAGCAGTACTTC
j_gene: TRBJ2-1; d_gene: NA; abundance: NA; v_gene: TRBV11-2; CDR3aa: CASSLARGPYNEQFF; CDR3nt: TGTGCCAGCAGCCTCGCTCGGGGGCCCTACAATGAGCAGTTCTTC
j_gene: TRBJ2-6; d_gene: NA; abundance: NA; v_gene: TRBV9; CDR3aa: CASSVEGLIAGQPVGANVLTF; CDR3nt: TGTGCCAGCAGCGTAGAGGGACTGATAGCCGGGCAACCGGTTGGGGCCAACGTCCTGACTTTC
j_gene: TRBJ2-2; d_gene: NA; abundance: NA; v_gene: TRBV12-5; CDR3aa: CASGLVLSGYTGELFF; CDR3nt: TGTGCTAGTGGTTTGGTACTATCGGGATACACCGGGGAGCTGTTTTTT
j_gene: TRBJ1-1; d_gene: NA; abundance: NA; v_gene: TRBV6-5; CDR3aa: CASSWGERNTEAFF; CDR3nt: TGTGCCAGCAGTTGGGGAGAAAGGAACACTGAAGCTTTCTTT
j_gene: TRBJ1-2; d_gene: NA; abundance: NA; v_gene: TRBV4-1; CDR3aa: CASSPRLGDNYGYTF; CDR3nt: TGCGCCAGCAGCCCAAGGTTGGGGGATAACTATGGCTACACCTTC